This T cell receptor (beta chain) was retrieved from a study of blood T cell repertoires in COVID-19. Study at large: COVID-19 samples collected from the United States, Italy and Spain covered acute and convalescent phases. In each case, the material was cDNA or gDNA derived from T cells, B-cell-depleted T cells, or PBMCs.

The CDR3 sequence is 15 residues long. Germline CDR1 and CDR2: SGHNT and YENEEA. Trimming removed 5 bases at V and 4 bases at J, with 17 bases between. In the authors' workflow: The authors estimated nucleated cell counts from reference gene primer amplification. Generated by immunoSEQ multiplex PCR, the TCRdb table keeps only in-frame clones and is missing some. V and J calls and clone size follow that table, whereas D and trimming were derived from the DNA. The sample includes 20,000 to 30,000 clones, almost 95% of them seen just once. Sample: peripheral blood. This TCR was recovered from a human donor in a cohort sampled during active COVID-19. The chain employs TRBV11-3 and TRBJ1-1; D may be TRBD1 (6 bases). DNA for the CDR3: TGTGCCAGCAGCCCCCTCAGGGGAGACGGCACTGAAGCTTTCTTT. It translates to CASSPLRGDGTEAFF.